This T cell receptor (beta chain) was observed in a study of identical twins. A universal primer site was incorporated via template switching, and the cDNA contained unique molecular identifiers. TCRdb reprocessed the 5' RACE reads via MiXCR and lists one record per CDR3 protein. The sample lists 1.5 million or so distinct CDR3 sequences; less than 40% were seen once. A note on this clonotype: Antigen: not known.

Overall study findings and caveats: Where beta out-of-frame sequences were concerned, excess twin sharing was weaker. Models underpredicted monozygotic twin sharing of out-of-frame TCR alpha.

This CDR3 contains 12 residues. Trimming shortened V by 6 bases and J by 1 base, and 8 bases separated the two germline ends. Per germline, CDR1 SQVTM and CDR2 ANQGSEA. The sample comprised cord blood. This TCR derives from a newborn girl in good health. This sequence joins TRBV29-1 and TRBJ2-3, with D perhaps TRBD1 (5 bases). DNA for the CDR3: TGCAGCGTGTCCAGGGGCACAGATACGCAGTATTTT. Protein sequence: CSVSRGTDTQYF.